Described below is a single T cell receptor (beta chain) sequence and its context. As yet, its antigen is unknown. A much bigger clone sits one base away, suggesting this may be a read error. The data stem from a study of T cells in Graves' hyperthyroidism and ophthalmopathy. Study conclusions and caveats: Ophthalmopathy could be told apart from stable hyperthyroidism with a 13 V-J model.

Inclusion characteristics of ophthalmopathy patients comprised a Clinical Activity Score of at least 3, a NOSPECS grade of at least 4, and duration under 3 months. Clinical symptoms, serum thyroxine and TRAb, thyroid ultrasound and orbital computed tomography were used for the diagnoses. Researchers took RNA transcripts and amplified the TCR beta CDR3 regions from them. Initially, a first-round RT-PCR of the TCR CDR3 employed the HTBI primer set. One entry per CDR3 protein, called by TCRdb with MiXCR from the multiplex PCR reads. This table holds about 250,000 distinct CDR3 sequences, about 20% found once. V lost 1 base, J lost 4 bases, and 7 bases lay in between. CDR3 length: 14 amino acids. The germline V gene has CDR1 SGHNT and CDR2 YENEEA.

The sample consisted of blood. This clonotype originated in a man under 40 with Graves' ophthalmopathy. The chain joins TRBV11-3 to TRBJ2-2; no reliable D call. CDR3 sequence reads: CASSLGRSTGELFF. In DNA, the CDR3 is TGTGCCAGCAGCTTAGGACGGAGCACCGGGGAGCTGTTTTTT.